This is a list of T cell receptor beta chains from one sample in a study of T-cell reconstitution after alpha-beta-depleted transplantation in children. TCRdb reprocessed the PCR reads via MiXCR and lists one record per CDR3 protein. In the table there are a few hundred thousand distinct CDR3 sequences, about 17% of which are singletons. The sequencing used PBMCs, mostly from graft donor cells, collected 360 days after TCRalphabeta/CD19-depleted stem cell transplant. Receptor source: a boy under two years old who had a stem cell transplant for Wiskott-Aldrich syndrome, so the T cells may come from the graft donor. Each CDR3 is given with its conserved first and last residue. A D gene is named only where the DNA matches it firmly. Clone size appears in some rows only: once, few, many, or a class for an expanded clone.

TGCAGCGTCCGGGGACAGGCGAACACTGAAGCTTTCTTT | CSVRGQANTEAFF | TRBD1 | 13 | TRBV29-1 | many | TRBJ1-1
TGCAGTGCTAGAAAGAAGCCCCACTATGGCTACACCTTC | CSARKKPHYGYTF | NA | 13 | TRBV20-1 | NA | TRBJ1-2
TGCAGCGCCCCCGGACTAGCGGGAGGGGGCTCCTACAATGAGCAGTTCTTC | CSAPGLAGGGSYNEQFF | TRBD2 | 17 | TRBV29-1 | few | TRBJ2-1
TGTGCCAGTAGTAGGGCCGGACGGGAGCAAGGTGAGCAGTTCTTC | CASSRAGREQGEQFF | NA | 15 | TRBV19 | few | TRBJ2-1
TGTGCCAGCAGATCCACAGGGGCTGAAGCTTTCTTT | CASRSTGAEAFF | TRBD1 | 12 | TRBV28 | NA | TRBJ1-1
TGCGCCAGCAGCTTGGGGCGACGGCGCTCCTACAATGAGCAGTTCTTC | CASSLGRRRSYNEQFF | NA | 16 | TRBV5-1 | NA | TRBJ2-1
TGTGCCAGCAGTGTGGGCCTCAACACGATACAGTTCTTC | CASSVGLNTIQFF | NA | 13 | TRBV6-4 | NA | TRBJ2-1
TGCAGTTTGACAGGGGAATGGGATGAGCAGTTCTTC | CSLTGEWDEQFF | TRBD1 | 12 | TRBV20-1 | few | TRBJ2-1
TGTGCCAGCAGTTTTTCGACTAGCGGGAGGAGAACGAAGACCCAGTACTTC | CASSFSTSGRRTKTQYF | TRBD2 | 17 | TRBV12-3/TRBV12-4 | many | TRBJ2-5
TGTGCCAGCAGTTTATCAGTGGGGAATGAGCAGTTCTTC | CASSLSVGNEQFF | NA | 13 | TRBV12-3/TRBV12-4 | NA | TRBJ2-1
TGCGCCAGCAGGTGGACAGGAGACTCTGGAAACACCATATATTTT | CASRWTGDSGNTIYF | TRBD1 | 15 | TRBV5-1 | NA | TRBJ1-3
TGTGCCAGCAGCTTGGGGCCAGTTCGAGACGAGCAGTACTTC | CASSLGPVRDEQYF | NA | 14 | TRBV5-6 | NA | TRBJ2-7
TGTGCCAGCAGCTCTCGACAGGAGAGCTCCTACGAGCAGTACTTC | CASSSRQESSYEQYF | NA | 15 | TRBV7-9 | NA | TRBJ2-7
TGTGCCAGCAGCAGGGATTTCAATGAGCAGTTCTTC | CASSRDFNEQFF | NA | 12 | TRBV7-2 | few | TRBJ2-1
TGTGCCAGCAGTTTAGGGGATTTTAGCTCTGAAGCTTTCTTT | CASSLGDFSSEAFF | NA | 14 | TRBV12-3/TRBV12-4 | few | TRBJ1-1